This entry lists 17 T cell receptor beta chains sequenced from one sample in a study of T cells in Graves' hyperthyroidism and ophthalmopathy (dated by TCRdb to between 2018 and 2021). Library generation was performed with multiplex PCR. The sample was run on an Illumina HiSeq 2000. Amplification of TCR beta CDR3 regions was carried out from RNA transcripts. For the first round of RT-PCR on the TCR CDR3, the HTBI primer set was used together with the Qiagen OneStep RT-PCR kit. TCRdb trimmed public reads at Q25 via fastp, called clones via MiXCR and kept in-frame beta chains. Identical CDR3 protein sequences are pooled into one entry, listed with their most common genes and DNA. This sample gives some 620,000 distinct CDR3 sequences in total; under 20% of them show up just once. The ten largest clonotypes hold 3.5% to 4% of the sample. Sequenced input: blood. All receptors derive from a woman aged 30 to 39 with Graves' hyperthyroidism.

This chain uses TRBV7-8 with TRBJ2-7, with D perhaps matching TRBD2 (5 bases). The V gene lost 4 bases and the J gene lost 6 bases, with 13 bases spanning the gap. The CDR3 is made up of 13 amino acids. The germline gives CDR1 SGHVS, CDR2 FQNEAQ. Here the CDR3 reads CASSSSGGGEQYF. CDR3 nucleotides: TGTGCCAGCAGCTCCAGCGGAGGAGGCGAGCAGTACTTC.

This clonotype was observed a handful of times. The CDR3 DNA reads as TGTGCCAGCAGCTTGGGTCTAGCGGGATCCCCCTACGAGCAGTACTTC. Protein: CASSLGLAGSPYEQYF. The V gene is TRBV11-3, the J gene TRBJ2-7; 9 nucleotides agree with TRBD2. Germline V gene sequence: CDR1 SGHNT, CDR2 YENEEA. J was trimmed by 2 bases and V by 3 bases; bases with no gene match: 8. The CDR3 is made up of 16 amino acids. The whole variable domain, filled in from reference TRBV11-3 and TRBJ2-7, reads EAGVVQSPRYKIIEKKQPVAFWCNPISGHNTLYWYLQNLGQGPELLIRYENEEAVDDSQLPKDRFSAERLKGVDSTLKIQPAELGDSAVYLCASSLGLAGSPYEQYFGPGTRLTVT.

On this clonotype itself: A much larger clonotype is one base distant, so this may be a read error. V gene TRBV12-3 or TRBV12-4 combines with J gene TRBJ2-1; D possibly matches TRBD1 or TRBD2 (5 bases each). The V end was cut by 6 bases, the J end by 9 bases, with 15 bases between. The CDR3 contains 13 residues. CDR3 sequence (DNA): TGTGCCAGCAGGTGTCGAGGGGTTGTTGAGCAGTTCTTC. Amino acids: CASRCRGVVEQFF.

This clonotype occurred a few times. CDR3 in DNA: TGCAGTGCTACCGGGCCGGGGGACGCGGTCACAGATACGCAGTATTTT. Protein product: CSATGPGDAVTDTQYF. This sequence joins TRBV20-1 and TRBJ2-3; the D gene is possibly TRBD2 (6 bases). This CDR3 is built from 16 residues. V gave up 4 bases and J gave up 2 bases, with 19 bases separating them. CDR1 is DFQATT, CDR2 SNEGSKA, per germline (reference sequence).

This clonotype came up many times. The chain links TRBV4-2 to TRBJ1-1, with 7 bases aligning to TRBD1. The CDR3 is made up of 15 amino acids. V dropped 1 base and J dropped 1; count of bases not matched to a gene: 3. The germline V gene encodes CDR1 LGHNA and CDR2 YNFKEQ. CDR3 loop: CASSQVTGANTEAFF. The CDR3 DNA reads TGTGCCAGCAGCCAAGTTACAGGGGCGAACACTGAAGCTTTCTTT.

This clonotype was counted a few times. This CDR3 reads CATSDPGTASYEQYF. DNA of the CDR3: TGTGCCACCAGTGATCCCGGGACGGCTTCCTACGAGCAGTACTTC. The rearrangement uses TRBV24-1 and TRBJ2-7, with D perhaps given as TRBD1 or TRBD2 (5 bases each). CDR3 length: 15 amino acids. The germline gives CDR1 KGHDR, CDR2 SFDVKD. The V end lost 3 bases, the J end lost 1 base, and 12 bases lay between the germline ends.

Many counts were recorded for this clonotype. J is TRBJ2-1 and V is TRBV20-1; 9 bases agree with TRBD1. V lost 5 bases, J lost 7 bases, and 6 bases stayed unmatched. The CDR3 has 13 residues. Looked up from germline, CDR1 is DFQATT and CDR2 is SNEGSKA (reference sequence). In DNA, the CDR3 is TGCAGTGCTGGGGGACAGGGCGGGAATGAGCAGTTCTTC. It encodes CSAGGQGGNEQFF.

This clonotype showed up many times. The chain is built from TRBV20-1 and TRBJ2-3; D uncertain. The CDR3 has 10 residues. Germline V gene sequence: CDR1 DFQATT, CDR2 SNEGSKA (reference sequence). V was trimmed by 4 bases and J by 2 bases, leaving 1 base between them. CDR3 nucleotide sequence: TGCAGTGCTAACACAGATACGCAGTATTTT. Protein: CSANTDTQYF.

On this clonotype itself: The CDR3 end shows no conserved phenylalanine or tryptophan, and so a read error is likely. The limits of the CDR3 on the DNA are not certain, so only TCRdb's listed CDR3 is given. The V and J genes are TRBV20-1 and TRBJ2-7; the table assigns TRBD1, which was not confirmed against the DNA. CDR1 and CDR2 (germline): DFQATT, SNEGSKA (reference sequence). The CDR3 is 14 residues long, ends included. The CDR3 protein is CSAHGQGSSYEEYL.

This clonotype showed up many times. The genes are TRBV28 and TRBJ1-1; D is undetermined. V lost 6 bases and J 14 bases, leaving 13 bases between the germline ends. The germline gives CDR1 MDHEN, CDR2 SYDVKM. The CDR3 has 10 amino acids. CDR3 loop: CASRYEDLFF. The CDR3 DNA is TGTGCCAGCAGATACGAAGATCTGTTCTTT.

The genes are TRBV6-5 and TRBJ2-7; TRBD2 matches 7 bases. CDR1 is MNHEY and CDR2 is SVGAGI in the germline V gene. Trimming removed 0 bases from V and 6 bases from J; junction bases left unmatched: 17. The CDR3 extends over 18 amino acids. CDR3 DNA: TGTGCCAGCAGTTACTCGAGGGGAGCGGGACTGCAGAAGGTCGAGCAGTACTTC. Protein product: CASSYSRGAGLQKVEQYF.

V usage is TRBV18 and J usage is TRBJ2-1; no definite D call. Germline V lookup: CDR1 KGHSH, CDR2 LQKENI. The CDR3 has 11 residues. Deletions cut 1 base from V and 13 bases from J, with 8 bases between. The CDR3 reads CASSPQETQFF. For the CDR3, the DNA is TGTGCCAGCTCACCACAGGAGACCCAGTTCTTC.

This clonotype was counted ten times or more. V usage is TRBV27 and J usage is TRBJ1-6; 7 bases align to TRBD1. The V gene end was trimmed by 3 bases and the J gene end by 9 bases; junction bases not matched to a gene: 5. The germline V gene has CDR1 MNHEY and CDR2 SMNVEV (reference sequence). This CDR3 comprises 14 residues. The CDR3 reads CASSLYRGSSPLHF. The CDR3 bases are TGTGCCAGCAGTTTGTACAGGGGTAGTTCACCCCTCCACTTT.

This clonotype was detected many times. V gene TRBV6-1 combines with J gene TRBJ1-1; no definite D call. Germline CDR1 is MNHNS and CDR2 is SASEGT. The CDR3 length is 14 residues. V was clipped by 4 bases and J by 6 bases, with 15 bases between them. The CDR3 spells CASSGSSLSAEAFF. CDR3 DNA: TGTGCCAGCAGTGGGTCTTCTCTGAGTGCTGAAGCTTTCTTT.

This chain joins TRBV6-1 and TRBJ2-7; weak D call: TRBD2 (5 bases). The CDR3 consists of 11 residues. Trimming took 6 bases from V and 7 from J, leaving 10 bases between them. Germline CDR1 reads MNHNS; CDR2 reads SASEGT. CDR3 DNA: TGTGCCAGCAGCCCCTCGGGGGAGCAGTACTTC. Amino acid sequence: CASSPSGEQYF.

Many counts were recorded for this clonotype. The chain joins TRBV20-1 to TRBJ2-7; 15 bases agree with TRBD2. Germline assignment: CDR1 DFQATT and CDR2 SNEGSKA (reference sequence). This CDR3 contains 15 residues. After removal of 5 bases from V and 5 bases from J, the junction contained 7 bases not matched to a gene. CDR3 loop: CSASRTSGRVDEQYF. The CDR3 DNA sequence: TGCAGTGCTTCTCGGACTAGCGGGAGGGTAGACGAGCAGTACTTC.

This clonotype showed up many times. The chain carries TRBV2 and TRBJ1-6, with D possibly TRBD1 on 6 matching bases. V lost 7 bases to trimming and J lost 5 bases, with 12 bases between them. This CDR3 is 14 amino acids long. Per germline, CDR1 SNHLY and CDR2 FYNNEI. The CDR3 reads CASKRDTNNSPLHF. For the CDR3, the DNA is TGTGCCAGCAAACGGGACACGAATAATTCACCCCTCCACTTT.